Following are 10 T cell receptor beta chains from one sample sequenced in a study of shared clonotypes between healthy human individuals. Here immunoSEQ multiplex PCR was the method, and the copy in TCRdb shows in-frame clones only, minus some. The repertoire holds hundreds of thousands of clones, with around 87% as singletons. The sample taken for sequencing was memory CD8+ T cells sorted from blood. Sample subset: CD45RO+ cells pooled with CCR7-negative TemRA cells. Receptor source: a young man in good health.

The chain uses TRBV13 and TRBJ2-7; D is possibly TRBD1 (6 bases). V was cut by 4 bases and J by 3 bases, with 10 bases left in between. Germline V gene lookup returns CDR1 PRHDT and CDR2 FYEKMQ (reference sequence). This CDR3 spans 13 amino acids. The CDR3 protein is CASSSDRFYEQYF. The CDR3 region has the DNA TGTGCCAGCAGCTCTGACAGGTTCTACGAGCAGTACTTC.

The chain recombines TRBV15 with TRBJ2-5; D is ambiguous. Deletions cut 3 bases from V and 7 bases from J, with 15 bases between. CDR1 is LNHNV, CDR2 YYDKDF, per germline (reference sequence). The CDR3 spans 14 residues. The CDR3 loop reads CATSSTTSLRTQYF. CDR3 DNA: TGTGCCACCAGCAGTACTACTTCCCTTCGGACCCAGTACTTC.

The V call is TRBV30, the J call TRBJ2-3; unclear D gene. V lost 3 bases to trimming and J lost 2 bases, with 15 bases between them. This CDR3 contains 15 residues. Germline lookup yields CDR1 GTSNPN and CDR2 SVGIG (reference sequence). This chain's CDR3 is CAWRLSPTATDTQYF. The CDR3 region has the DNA TGTGCCTGGAGGTTATCACCGACCGCCACAGATACGCAGTATTTT.

CDR3 sequence: CASSLDRMGTSYEQYF. CDR3 DNA: TGTGCCAGCAGCTTAGATCGTATGGGGACCTCCTACGAGCAGTACTTC. The genes are TRBV11-2 and TRBJ2-7; TRBD1 or TRBD2 may be the D gene (5 bases each). There are 16 residues in the CDR3. Germline V gene lookup returns CDR1 SGHAT and CDR2 FQNNGV. Trimming shortened V by 0 bases and J by 0 bases, and 12 bases separated the two germline ends.

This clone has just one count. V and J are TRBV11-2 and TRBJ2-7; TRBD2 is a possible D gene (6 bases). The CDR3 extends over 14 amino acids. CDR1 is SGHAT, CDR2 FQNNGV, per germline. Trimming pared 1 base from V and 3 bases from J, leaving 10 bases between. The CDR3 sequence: CASSLAWGDYEQYF. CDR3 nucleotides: TGTGCCAGCAGCTTAGCCTGGGGGGACTACGAGCAGTACTTC.

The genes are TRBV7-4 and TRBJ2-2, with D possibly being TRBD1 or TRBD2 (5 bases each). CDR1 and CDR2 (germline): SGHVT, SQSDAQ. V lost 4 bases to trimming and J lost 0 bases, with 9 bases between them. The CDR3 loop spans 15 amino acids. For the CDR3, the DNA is TGTGCCAGCAGCTCATGGGACCCGAACACCGGGGAGCTGTTTTTT. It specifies CASSSWDPNTGELFF.

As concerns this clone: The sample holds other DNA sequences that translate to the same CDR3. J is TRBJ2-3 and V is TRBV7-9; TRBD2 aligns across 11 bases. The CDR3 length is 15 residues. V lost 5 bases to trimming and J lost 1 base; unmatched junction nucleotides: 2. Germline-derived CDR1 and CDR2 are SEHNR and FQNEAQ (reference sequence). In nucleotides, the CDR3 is TGTGCCAGCAGCCCACTAGCGGGAGGCACAGATACGCAGTATTTT. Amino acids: CASSPLAGGTDTQYF.

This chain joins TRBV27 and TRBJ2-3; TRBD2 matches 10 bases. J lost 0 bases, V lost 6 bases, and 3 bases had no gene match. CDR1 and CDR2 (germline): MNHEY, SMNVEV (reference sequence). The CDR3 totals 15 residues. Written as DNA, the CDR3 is TGTGCCAGCAGCGAACTAGCGGGGAGCACAGATACGCAGTATTTT. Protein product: CASSELAGSTDTQYF.

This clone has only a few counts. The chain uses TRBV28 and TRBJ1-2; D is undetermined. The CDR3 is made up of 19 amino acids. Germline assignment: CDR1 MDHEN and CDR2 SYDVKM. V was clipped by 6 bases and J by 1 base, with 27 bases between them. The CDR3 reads CASSTLALLSFPRNYGYTF. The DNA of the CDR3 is TGTGCCAGCAGCACACTGGCCCTTTTGAGCTTCCCTCGTAACTATGGCTACACCTTC.

CDR3 residues: CASSRGGYEQYF. The CDR3 DNA is TGTGCCAGCAGCAGAGGTGGGTACGAGCAGTACTTC. This rearrangement joins TRBV7-9 to TRBJ2-7, with D unclear. This CDR3 is built from 12 residues. Germline values: CDR1 SEHNR, CDR2 FQNEAQ (reference sequence). The V gene lost 5 bases and the J gene lost 4 bases, with 9 bases spanning the gap.